The 3 T cell receptor beta chains reported below all come from one sample, sequenced in a study of PD-1 blockade in mismatch repair-deficient tumors. The protocol was immunoSEQ multiplex PCR, while the TCRdb copy is restricted to in-frame clones and leaves out a portion. Of over 60,000 clones in the sample, about 87% were seen once. This material consisted of peripheral blood, taken 52 weeks after starting pembrolizumab. Receptors were obtained from an adult with mismatch repair-deficient cancer.

The chain couples TRBV7-9 to TRBJ1-4; a possible D gene is TRBD1 (6 bases). The CDR3 contains 16 residues. Trimming took off 3 bases at V and 8 bases at J, with 19 bases between the two ends. CDR1 is SEHNR, CDR2 FQNEAQ, per germline (reference sequence). The CDR3 nucleotides read TGTGCCAGCAGCTTCCTAGGGGGGCGGATTAGAGAAAAACTGTTTTTT. It codes for CASSFLGGRIREKLFF.

The rearrangement links TRBV7-7 to TRBJ1-1, with D perhaps matching TRBD1 (5 bases). The CDR3 extends over 14 amino acids. Looked up from germline, CDR1 is SSHAT and CDR2 is FNYEAQ (reference sequence). The CDR3 DNA sequence: TGTGCTAGCGGCGATCAGGGAAGGAACACTGAAGCTTTCTTT. It yields the protein CASGDQGRNTEAFF.

The V gene is TRBV28, the J gene TRBJ1-5; D is unclear. Per germline, CDR1 MDHEN and CDR2 SYDVKM. V was pared by 2 bases and J by 2 bases, with 10 bases between. This CDR3 has 15 residues. CDR3 bases: TGTGCCAGCAGTTTAGTGTACCGGGGCAATCAGCCCCAGCATTTT. This codes for CASSLVYRGNQPQHF.